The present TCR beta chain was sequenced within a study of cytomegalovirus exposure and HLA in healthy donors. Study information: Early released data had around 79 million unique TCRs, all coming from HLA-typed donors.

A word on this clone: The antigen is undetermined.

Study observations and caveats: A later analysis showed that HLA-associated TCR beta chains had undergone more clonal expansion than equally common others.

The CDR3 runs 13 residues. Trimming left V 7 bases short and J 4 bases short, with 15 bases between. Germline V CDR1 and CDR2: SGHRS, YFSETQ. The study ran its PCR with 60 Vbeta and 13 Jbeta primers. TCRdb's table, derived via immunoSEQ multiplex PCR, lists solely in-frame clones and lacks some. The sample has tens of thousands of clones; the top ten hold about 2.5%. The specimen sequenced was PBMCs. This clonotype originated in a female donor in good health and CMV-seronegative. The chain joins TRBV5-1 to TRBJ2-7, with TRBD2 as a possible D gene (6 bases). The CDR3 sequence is CASAPDGRYEQYF. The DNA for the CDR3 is TGCGCCAGCGCCCCTGACGGGAGATACGAGCAGTACTTC. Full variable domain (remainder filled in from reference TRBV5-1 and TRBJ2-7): KAGVTQTPRYLIKTRGQQVTLSCSPISGHRSVSWYQQTPGQGLQFLFEYFSETQRNKGNFPGRFSGRQFSNSRSEMNVSTLELGDSALYLCASAPDGRYEQYFGPGTRLTVT.